This record looks at one T cell receptor (beta chain) sequence and its context. The CDR3 has 16 amino acids. Trimming left V 1 base short and J 0 bases short, with 11 bases between. Germline V CDR1 and CDR2: SGHRS, YFSETQ. This record comes from a study of blood T cell repertoires in COVID-19. Overall study context: Researchers got acute and convalescent COVID-19 samples from the United States, Italy and Spain. The analysed material was cDNA or gDNA that came from T cells, B-cell-depleted T cells, or PBMCs.

Sequenced by immunoSEQ multiplex PCR; TCRdb stores in-frame clones only, minus some. The sample lists just over 80,000 clones; roughly 76% were seen once. Sequenced sample: peripheral blood. The receptor's source is a woman older than 75 with active or convalescent COVID-19. The rearrangement uses TRBV5-1 and TRBJ2-1; D call uncertain. CDR3 amino acids: CASSLFPESSYNEQFF. CDR3 in DNA: TGCGCCAGCAGCTTGTTTCCCGAGAGCTCCTACAATGAGCAGTTCTTC.